A selection of T cell receptor beta chains follows, all from one sample in a study of shared clonotypes between healthy human individuals. The table came from immunoSEQ multiplex PCR; TCRdb's copy has only in-frame clones and leaves some out. The data contain 550,000 to 700,000 clones, about 80% of them singletons. Source material: memory CD4+ T cells sorted from blood. The receptors originated from a woman aged 25-40 years in good health. CDR3s include the opening cysteine and the closing phenylalanine or tryptophan. Each record gives: V gene, J gene, CDR3 protein.

>TRBV18|TRBJ2-7
CASSPPGLSEQYF
>TRBV7-6|TRBJ2-2
CASSLVTAGVTGELFF
>TRBV5-1|TRBJ2-1
CASSFDRGLGWVF
>TRBV7-9|TRBJ1-4
CASSGDNEKLFF
>TRBV30|TRBJ2-3
CAWSTRASGSADTQYF
>TRBV27|TRBJ1-1
CASSLSQGAVTEAFF
>TRBV19|TRBJ1-5
CASSGTGTNQPQHF
>TRBV11-2|TRBJ2-7
CASSLASGSSYEQYF
>TRBV5-1|TRBJ2-5
CASSLSEWSQETQYF
>TRBV5-1|TRBJ2-5
CASSLPSGREETQYF
>TRBV7-9|TRBJ1-2
CASSLENYGYTF
>TRBV10-1|TRBJ2-5
CASSAGTEETQYF
>TRBV6-6|TRBJ2-3
CASSRLSGRAVDTQYF
>TRBV19|TRBJ2-1
CASSIDSGTGGYNEQFF